Reported below is one T cell receptor beta chain. The sample is drawn from a study of blood T cell repertoires in COVID-19. For the study at large: Specimens from acute and convalescent COVID-19 originated in the United States, Italy and Spain. Sources were T cells, B-cell-depleted T cells, or PBMCs; the material itself was cDNA or gDNA.

Per the original methods: Nucleated cell counts were estimated from reference gene primer amplification. Method: immunoSEQ multiplex PCR; TCRdb's copy keeps in-frame clones and lacks some. The V and J calls and clone size come from that table; D and trimming were worked out from the DNA. The sample yields over 75,000 clones, less than 85% seen once. The CDR3 spans 15 residues. The germline gives CDR1 MNHEY, CDR2 SVGAGI. J lost 3 bases, V lost 7 bases, and 8 bases had no gene match. The J gene is TRBJ2-2, the V gene TRBV6-5; 7 bases match TRBD1. The sample consisted of peripheral blood. This clonotype originated in a middle-aged man who had recovered from COVID-19. The CDR3 loop is CASIQGQDYTGELFF. The CDR3 DNA follows: TGTGCCAGCATCCAAGGACAGGACTACACCGGGGAGCTGTTTTTT.